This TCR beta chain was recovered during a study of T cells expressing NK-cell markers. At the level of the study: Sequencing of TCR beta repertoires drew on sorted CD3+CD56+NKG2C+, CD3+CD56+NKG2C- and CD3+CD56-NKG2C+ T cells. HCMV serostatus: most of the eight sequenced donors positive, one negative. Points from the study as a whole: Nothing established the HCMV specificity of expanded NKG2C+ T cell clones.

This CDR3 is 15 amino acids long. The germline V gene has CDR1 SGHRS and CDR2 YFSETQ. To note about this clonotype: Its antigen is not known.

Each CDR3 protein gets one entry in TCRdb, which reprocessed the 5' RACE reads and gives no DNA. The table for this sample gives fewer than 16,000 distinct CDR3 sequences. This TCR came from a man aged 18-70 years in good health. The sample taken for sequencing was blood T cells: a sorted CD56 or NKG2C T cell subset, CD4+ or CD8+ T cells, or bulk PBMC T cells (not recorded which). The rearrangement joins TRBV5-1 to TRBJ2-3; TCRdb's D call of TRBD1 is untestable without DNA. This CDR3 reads CASSLAGTGGDTQYF.